A single sample is the source of the 31 T cell receptor beta chains below, sequenced in a study of patients and donors after allogeneic stem cell transplantation. TCRdb passed the RT-PCR reads through MiXCR, listing each CDR3 protein once. The data contain approximately 200,000 distinct CDR3 sequences, less than 45% of them seen just once; the ten biggest clones take up about 30%. The specimen was blood, either unsorted or a sorted T cell fraction (not recorded which). These receptors were collected from a human donor who was either an allogeneic HSCT recipient or a stem cell or donor lymphocyte infusion donor (not recorded which). It is not recorded whose cells these are; they may come from a transplant donor.

This rearrangement joins TRBV3-1 to TRBJ1-4; possibly TRBD1 for D (5 bases). The length of the CDR3 is 17 residues. V lost 1 base and J lost 4, with 16 bases in between. Germline V gene sequence: CDR1 LGHDT, CDR2 YNNKEL (reference sequence). The CDR3 loop is CASSQGDRGSLNEKLFF. The CDR3 DNA reads as TGTGCCAGCAGCCAAGGGGACCGAGGAAGCCTTAATGAAAAACTGTTTTTT.

This clonotype was picked up one time. This sequence joins TRBV7-6 and TRBJ2-3; D uncertain. V lost 1 base to trimming and J lost 2 bases, with 7 bases between them. Germline lookup yields CDR1 SGHVS and CDR2 FNYEAQ. The CDR3 extends over 14 amino acids. The CDR3 spells CASSLGRYTDTQYF. In DNA, the CDR3 is TGTGCCAGCAGCTTAGGCCGCTACACAGATACGCAGTATTTT.

The CDR3 DNA reads TGTGCCAGCAGCCACCCGGACGTTCAAGAGACCCAGTACTTC. Translated, it gives CASSHPDVQETQYF. V gene TRBV3-1 combines with J gene TRBJ2-5; D unresolved. Germline CDR1 LGHDT, CDR2 YNNKEL (reference sequence). The CDR3 is 14 residues long. The ends were cut back, 3 bases at V and 2 bases at J, with 10 bases in the middle.

The chain combines TRBV4-1 with TRBJ1-1, with D perhaps matching TRBD1 (5 bases). The CDR3 loop spans 13 amino acids. Germline-derived CDR1 and CDR2 are MGHRA and YSYEKL. The ends were cut back, 8 bases at V and 1 base at J, with 11 bases in the middle. CDR3 residues: CASCPGGNTEAFF. DNA of the CDR3: TGCGCCAGCTGTCCGGGGGGGAACACTGAAGCTTTCTTT.

This clonotype appeared once. This CDR3 is CASSKGTVGEQFF. CDR3 nucleotides: TGTGCCAGCAGCAAAGGGACAGTGGGTGAGCAGTTCTTC. The chain couples TRBV9 to TRBJ2-1, with TRBD1 matching 7 bases. V dropped 4 bases and J dropped 9; count of bases not matched to a gene: 7. This CDR3 spans 13 amino acids. Germline-derived CDR1 and CDR2 are SGDLS and YYNGEE.

This clonotype was seen only a few times. The chain couples TRBV4-2 to TRBJ1-2, with a possible D match to TRBD1 (5 bases). The V and J ends lost 0 bases and 3 bases respectively, with 14 bases between them. The V gene's germline CDR1 is LGHNA and CDR2 YNFKEQ. The CDR3 runs 16 residues. The CDR3 spells CASSQDDQGRDYGYTF. The CDR3, as DNA: TGTGCCAGCAGCCAAGATGATCAGGGACGAGACTATGGCTACACCTTC.

This clonotype has a count of ten or more. This sequence joins TRBV29-1 and TRBJ2-1, with D unresolved. Germline loops: CDR1 SQVTM, CDR2 ANQGSEA. Trimming stripped 2 bases from V and 7 bases from J, with 18 bases between. There are 15 residues in the CDR3. CDR3 in amino acids: CSVEKPFKSRNEQFF. In DNA form, the CDR3 reads TGCAGCGTTGAAAAGCCTTTTAAGTCTCGAAATGAGCAGTTCTTC.

This chain joins TRBV7-2 and TRBJ1-2; TRBD1 matches at 8 bases. V was clipped by 0 bases and J by 6 bases; unmatched bases: 6. Germline assignment: CDR1 SGHTA and CDR2 FQGNSA. The CDR3 sequence is 15 residues long. CDR3 residues: CASSLAQDRADGYTF. In DNA, the CDR3 is TGTGCCAGCAGCTTAGCTCAGGACAGGGCGGATGGCTACACCTTC. Full variable domain (rest looked up from reference TRBV7-2 and TRBJ1-2): GAGVSQSPSNKVTEKGKDVELRCDPISGHTALYWYRQSLGQGLEFLIYFQGNSAPDKSGLPSDRFSAERTGGSVSTLTIQRTQQEDSAVYLCASSLAQDRADGYTFGSGTRLTVV.

The CDR3 reads CASSPPTSVSYNEQFF. CDR3 nucleotide sequence: TGTGCCAGCAGCCCCCCGACTAGCGTTTCCTACAATGAGCAGTTCTTC. This chain connects TRBV7-9 to TRBJ2-1; 8 bases are shared with TRBD2. CDR3 length: 16 amino acids. Germline V gene sequence: CDR1 SEHNR, CDR2 FQNEAQ (reference sequence). V gave up 5 bases and J gave up 1 base; unmatched junction bases: 7.

A few counts support this clonotype. V gene TRBV29-1 combines with J gene TRBJ2-1; TRBD2 matches 7 bases. CDR1 is SQVTM and CDR2 is ANQGSEA in the germline V gene. J was trimmed by 0 bases and V by 8 bases; bases with no gene match: 7. The CDR3 spans 14 residues. The CDR3 DNA follows: TGCAGCCTACGTTGGACTAGCTCCTACAATGAGCAGTTCTTC. It specifies CSLRWTSSYNEQFF.

The chain has TRBV27 and TRBJ2-5; D may be TRBD2 (5 bases). V was trimmed by 0 bases and J by 5 bases, leaving 13 bases between them. This CDR3 comprises 15 residues. The germline V gene encodes CDR1 MNHEY and CDR2 SMNVEV (reference sequence). CDR3 in DNA: TGTGCCAGCAGTTTATCCCAGTCGAGGGTGGAGACCCAGTACTTC. Residues: CASSLSQSRVETQYF.

The chain combines TRBV20-1 with TRBJ1-4; D may be TRBD1 (5 bases). Trimming left V 6 bases short and J 11 bases short, with 13 bases between. Germline CDR1 is DFQATT and CDR2 is SNEGSKA (reference sequence). The CDR3 is 11 amino acids. The CDR3 DNA follows: TGCAGTGCCCCCCTGGAGGGGAAACTGTTTTTT. It translates to CSAPLEGKLFF.

This clonotype was seen a few times. The chain carries TRBV4-2 and TRBJ1-6; TRBD1 might be the D (5 bases). In germline, CDR1 is LGHNA, CDR2 YNFKEQ. This CDR3 region has 15 residues. V lost 2 bases and J 7 bases, leaving 12 bases between the germline ends. The CDR3 nucleotides read TGTGCCAGCAGCCAACTGACAGACTCAAATTCACCCCTCCACTTT. Translated, it gives CASSQLTDSNSPLHF.

The CDR3 region is CSASDLNTEAFF. CDR3 nucleotides: TGCAGTGCTTCGGACCTGAACACTGAAGCTTTCTTT. The chain couples TRBV20-1 to TRBJ1-1; D not resolved. The length of the CDR3 is 12 residues. In germline, CDR1 is DFQATT, CDR2 SNEGSKA (reference sequence). Trimming left V 5 bases short and J 0 bases short, with 7 bases between.

DNA of the CDR3: TGTGCCAGCAGACCAGACAGGGGGAACACTGAAGCTTTCTTT. It translates to CASRPDRGNTEAFF. The gene calls are TRBV7-9 and TRBJ1-1, with 8 bases fitting TRBD1. Looked up from germline, CDR1 is SEHNR and CDR2 is FQNEAQ (reference sequence). J gave up 1 base and V 6 bases, and 4 bases lay outside the gene matches. The CDR3 extends over 14 amino acids.

This clonotype was counted between two and nine times. J is TRBJ2-5 and V is TRBV19; D is possibly TRBD2 (5 bases). CDR1 and CDR2 from the germline V gene are LNHDA and SQIVND (reference sequence). CDR3 size: 15 residues. V was pared by 5 bases and J by 1 base, with 14 bases between. This chain's CDR3 is CASSLRGRVQETQYF. The CDR3 DNA reads TGTGCCAGTAGTCTCCGGGGAAGGGTCCAAGAGACCCAGTACTTC. Looking up the rest from reference TRBV19 and TRBJ2-5 gives the full variable domain: DGGITQSPKYLFRKEGQNVTLSCEQNLNHDAMYWYRQDPGQGLRLIYYSQIVNDFQKGDIAEGYSVSREKKESFPLTVTSAQKNPTAFYLCASSLRGRVQETQYFGPGTRLLVL.

As DNA, the CDR3 is TGCGCCAGCAGCTTTTGGGACCTCCCGACGTTGACAGATACGCAGTATTTT. The encoded protein is CASSFWDLPTLTDTQYF. The chain carries TRBV5-1 and TRBJ2-3; the D gene could be TRBD1 or TRBD2 (5 bases each). V was cut by 2 bases and J by 3 bases, with 19 bases left in between. This CDR3 has 17 amino acids. Germline CDR1 SGHRS, CDR2 YFSETQ.

CDR3 protein: CASRAPGTENTEAFF. The CDR3 nucleotides read TGTGCCAGCAGGGCTCCCGGGACAGAGAACACTGAAGCTTTCTTT. The chain employs TRBV2 and TRBJ1-1; the match to TRBD1 covers 7 bases. Germline CDR1 SNHLY, CDR2 FYNNEI. This CDR3 contains 15 residues. After removal of 6 bases from V and 1 base from J, the junction contained 8 bases not matched to a gene.

The genes are TRBV9 and TRBJ2-1; D not resolved. The CDR3 is 14 residues long. Per germline, CDR1 SGDLS and CDR2 YYNGEE. Trimming stripped 6 bases from V and 8 bases from J, with 18 bases between. The CDR3 reads CASILWTPWDEQFF. The CDR3 nucleotides read TGTGCCAGCATCCTTTGGACCCCGTGGGATGAGCAGTTCTTC.

This clonotype turned up a few times. The genes are TRBV7-2 and TRBJ1-5; D is ambiguous. Germline V CDR1 and CDR2: SGHTA, FQGNSA. This CDR3 is built from 15 residues. V lost 5 bases and J 0 bases, leaving 11 bases between the germline ends. CDR3 loop: CASSLPPGSNQPQHF. The CDR3 nucleotides are TGTGCCAGCAGCCTCCCACCCGGTAGCAATCAGCCCCAGCATTTT. Full variable domain (outside the CDR3, taken from reference TRBV7-2 and TRBJ1-5): GAGVSQSPSNKVTEKGKDVELRCDPISGHTALYWYRQSLGQGLEFLIYFQGNSAPDKSGLPSDRFSAERTGGSVSTLTIQRTQQEDSAVYLCASSLPPGSNQPQHFGDGTRLSIL.

The chain uses TRBV27 and TRBJ2-2; 8 bases are shared with TRBD2. V trimming: 5 bases; J trimming: 7 bases; junction bases outside the gene matches: 6. This CDR3 spans 14 amino acids. Germline CDR1 and CDR2: MNHEY and SMNVEV (reference sequence). This CDR3 reads CASSGGRPGGELFF. CDR3 sequence (DNA): TGTGCCAGCAGTGGCGGGAGGCCCGGCGGGGAGCTGTTTTTT.

The rearrangement uses TRBV13 and TRBJ2-1; TRBD2 matches 11 bases. There are 18 residues in the CDR3. Losses at the gene ends were 4 bases for V and 0 bases for J; bases not matched to a gene: 8. Germline CDR1 PRHDT, CDR2 FYEKMQ (reference sequence). As DNA, the CDR3 is TGTGCCAGCAGCTCGCCGGGACTAGCGGAGAGCTCCTACAATGAGCAGTTCTTC. Protein product: CASSSPGLAESSYNEQFF.

This clonotype was counted only a few times. The chain employs TRBV7-3 and TRBJ2-1, with 7 bases lining up with TRBD2. There are 15 residues in the CDR3. With V trimmed by 1 base and J by 7 bases, 7 bases remained unmatched. Germline lookup yields CDR1 SGHTA and CDR2 FQGTGA. The CDR3, as DNA: TGTGCCAGCAGCTTAAGTGGACTAGTAGGAAATGAGCAGTTCTTC. This translates into CASSLSGLVGNEQFF.

This clonotype has more than one count but fewer than ten. The rearrangement uses TRBV4-3 and TRBJ2-2, with a possible D match to TRBD1 (5 bases). Germline V gene lookup returns CDR1 LGHNA and CDR2 YSLEER. This CDR3 spans 15 amino acids. The V gene lost 0 bases and the J gene lost 1 base, with 6 bases spanning the gap. Written as DNA, the CDR3 is TGCGCCAGCAGCCAAGACAGGGAGAACACCGGGGAGCTGTTTTTT. This translates into CASSQDRENTGELFF.

V usage is TRBV6-5 and J usage is TRBJ1-2; no clear D. This CDR3 comprises 15 residues. Germline lookup yields CDR1 MNHEY and CDR2 SVGAGI. The V end lost 5 bases, the J end lost 4 bases, and 17 bases lay between the germline ends. CDR3 nucleotides: TGTGCCAGCAGTGAAGGACGCGCCCCAGGCTATGGCTACACCTTC. Its protein is CASSEGRAPGYGYTF.

In its sample, this clonotype was seen a few times. This sequence joins TRBV6-2 or TRBV6-3 and TRBJ2-7, with 12 bases that match TRBD2. Losses at the gene ends were 7 bases for V and 1 base for J; bases not matched to a gene: 8. The CDR3 runs to 16 residues. CDR1 and CDR2 (germline): MNHEY, SVGEGT. This CDR3 is CASTNLLAGGSYEQYF. The DNA of the CDR3 is TGTGCCAGCACTAACCTCCTAGCGGGAGGGTCCTACGAGCAGTACTTC.

This chain connects TRBV4-3 to TRBJ1-1; the D gene is possibly TRBD1 (5 bases). V lost 4 bases and J lost 0, with 15 bases in between. CDR1 and CDR2 from the germline V gene are LGHNA and YSLEER. The CDR3 is made up of 16 amino acids. CDR3 region: CASSPHVRGVNTEAFF. The DNA for the CDR3 is TGCGCCAGCAGCCCCCACGTTCGGGGCGTGAACACTGAAGCTTTCTTT.

The CDR3 region is CASSLTAASTDTQYF. The CDR3 bases are TGTGCCAGCAGCTTAACAGCGGCTAGCACAGATACGCAGTATTTT. The genes are TRBV7-3 and TRBJ2-3; a weak D match, TRBD2 (5 bases). Germline-derived CDR1 and CDR2 are SGHTA and FQGTGA. The CDR3 consists of 15 residues. V shed 0 bases and J shed 0 bases, with 7 bases lying between them.

The rearrangement uses TRBV5-6 and TRBJ1-2; a weak D match, TRBD1 (6 bases). Germline CDR1 reads SGHDT; CDR2 reads YYEEEE. Trimming pared 0 bases from V and 4 bases from J, leaving 10 bases between. This CDR3 has 14 residues. The CDR3 sequence: CASSLAEQGYGYTF. In nucleotides, the CDR3 is TGTGCCAGCAGCTTGGCCGAACAGGGCTATGGCTACACCTTC.

The CDR3 sequence: CATSRDNGQGDTQYF. The CDR3 DNA reads as TGTGCCACCAGCAGAGATAATGGACAGGGAGATACGCAGTATTTT. V gene TRBV15 combines with J gene TRBJ2-3; 8 bases match TRBD1. The CDR3 extends over 15 amino acids. Germline CDR1 is LNHNV and CDR2 is YYDKDF (reference sequence). V shed 0 bases, J shed 5 bases, and the junction held 4 bases outside the gene matches.

The chain combines TRBV7-8 with TRBJ2-3; 12 bases fit TRBD2. Germline V gene data show CDR1 as SGHVS and CDR2 as FQNEAQ. There are 14 residues in the CDR3. V lost 6 bases, J lost 4 bases, and 2 bases stayed unmatched. CDR3 DNA: TGTGCCAGCAGTGGACTAGCGGGATCAGATACGCAGTATTTT. This sequence encodes CASSGLAGSDTQYF.